The entry below describes one T cell receptor (beta chain). This record belongs to a study of T cell changes during pregnancy in multiple sclerosis. Germline-derived CDR1 and CDR2 are SGHNT and YYREEE (reference sequence). V was clipped by 2 bases and J by 9 bases, with 14 bases between them. The length of the CDR3 is 14 residues. Clones were read by immunoSEQ multiplex PCR, and TCRdb kept only the in-frame ones, dropping some. Of over 80,000 clones in the sample, around nine tenths are singletons; the top ten hold roughly 0.77%. The TCR comes from a female donor in good health, enrolled as a control in a pregnancy study. This sample comprised peripheral blood, obtained in the second trimester of pregnancy. The rearrangement links TRBV5-4 to TRBJ2-2; D is possibly TRBD1 (5 bases). CDR3 in amino acids: CASSFEGHRRELFF. In DNA form, the CDR3 reads TGTGCCAGCAGCTTCGAAGGACACCGCCGGGAGCTGTTTTTT.